This entry features one TCR beta chain sequence. The CDR3 is 14 residues long. Germline-derived CDR1 and CDR2 are SGHTA and FQGNSA. Trimming stripped 5 bases from V and 6 bases from J, with 15 bases between. The second PCR ran roughly 6 to 11 cycles with a sample-barcoded 5' primer and J-beta primers. TCRdb itself ran the 5' RACE reads through MiXCR, one entry per CDR3 protein. This sample has hundreds of thousands of distinct CDR3 sequences, with roughly 35% found just once. The sample belongs to a study of blood T cells in healthy people across ages. Sample: blood. The chain is built from TRBV7-2 and TRBJ2-3; the D is unclear. This clonotype was sampled from a man aged 18 to 29 in good health. The chain's CDR3 is CASSVFPGVDTQYF. CDR3 DNA: TGTGCCAGCAGCGTATTCCCTGGCGTGGATACGCAGTATTTT.